Shown below are 12 T cell receptor beta chains from a single sample sequenced in a study of STAT5B mutations in CD4+ large granular lymphocyte leukemia (dated by TCRdb to between 2020 and 2023). The library was generated by the immunoSEQ multiplex PCR assay. In its TCRdb copy, this immuneACCESS table keeps in-frame sequences only and misses some clones. Where compared with another copy, unresolved V genes explain less than half of these, and the others have no known cause. The table for this sample lists about 22,000 clones; roughly 87% of them were counted only once. The top ten constitute around 8.6% of the sample. The sequencing input was CD4+ T cells from blood buffy coats. The receptors come from a human donor in good health.

V is TRBV29-1 and J is TRBJ2-7; no reliable D call. Germline V gene data show CDR1 as SQVTM and CDR2 as ANQGSEA. Deletions cut 3 bases from V and 2 bases from J, with 8 bases between. The length of the CDR3 is 12 residues. The chain's CDR3 is CSVEGITYEQYF. Written as DNA, the CDR3 is TGCAGCGTTGAGGGAATAACCTACGAGCAGTACTTC.

This clone was recorded only once. The V gene is TRBV7-8, the J gene TRBJ2-1, with TRBD2 matching 10 bases. Trimming took 5 bases from V and 5 from J; bases not matched to a gene: 9. The CDR3 totals 16 residues. Per the germline V gene, CDR1 is SGHVS and CDR2 is FQNEAQ. CDR3 coding DNA: TGTGCCAGCAGCCCCTCCCTAGCGGGGGTCCACAATGAGCAGTTCTTC. Amino acids: CASSPSLAGVHNEQFF.

The V call is TRBV2, the J call TRBJ1-6; the D gene is possibly TRBD1 (5 bases). The germline gives CDR1 SNHLY, CDR2 FYNNEI. This CDR3 contains 17 residues. V was pared by 2 bases and J by 7 bases, with 18 bases between. CDR3 DNA sequence: TGTGCCAGCAGTGAAAAAGGGATGACAGTAAGAAATTCACCCCTCCACTTT. This sequence encodes CASSEKGMTVRNSPLHF. Filled out from reference TRBV2 and TRBJ1-6, the complete variable domain reads EPEVTQTPSHQVTQMGQEVILRCVPISNHLYFYWYRQILGQKVEFLVSFYNNEISEKSEIFDDQFSVERPDGSNFTLKIRSTKLEDSAMYFCASSEKGMTVRNSPLHFGNGTRLTVT.

The rearrangement uses TRBV6-4 and TRBJ1-5; D is undetermined. CDR1 is MRHNA, CDR2 SNTAGT, per germline. V was cut by 3 bases and J by 0 bases, with 3 bases left in between. CDR3 length: 13 amino acids. For the CDR3, the DNA is TGTGCCAGCAGTGAATTTAGCAATCAGCCCCAGCATTTT. Translation: CASSEFSNQPQHF.

This clone was counted once. V gene TRBV30 combines with J gene TRBJ1-2; unclear D gene. The CDR3 runs to 15 residues. Per germline, CDR1 GTSNPN and CDR2 SVGIG (reference sequence). V was shortened by 3 bases and J by 0 bases, with 14 bases between the two germline ends. CDR3 amino acids: CAWSGGRASNYGYTF. CDR3 bases: TGTGCCTGGAGCGGCGGAAGGGCCTCTAACTATGGCTACACCTTC.

The CDR3 region has the DNA TGTGCCAGCAGCTTAGGGCAAACAAATAATGAAAAACTGTTTTTT. The encoded protein is CASSLGQTNNEKLFF. This chain joins TRBV11-2 and TRBJ1-4, with D hard to call. This CDR3 has 15 amino acids. Trimming took off 1 base at V and 4 bases at J, with 10 bases between the two ends. Germline-derived CDR1 and CDR2 are SGHAT and FQNNGV.

V and J are TRBV28 and TRBJ1-1; 8 bases are a match to TRBD1. Losses at the gene ends were 5 bases for V and 1 base for J; bases not matched to a gene: 6. Germline values: CDR1 MDHEN, CDR2 SYDVKM. CDR3 length: 15 residues. This chain's CDR3 is CASSPGGSKNTEAFF. The CDR3 DNA follows: TGTGCCAGCAGTCCAGGGGGCTCAAAGAACACTGAAGCTTTCTTT.

The chain carries TRBV5-3 and TRBJ2-3; 11 bases agree with TRBD1. TRBV5-3 is given ORF status, its function remaining uncertain. CDR3 length equals 11 residues. V shed 4 bases and J 13 bases; nucleotides not matched to a gene: 2. DNA for the CDR3: TGTGCCAGAAGCCGGACAGGGGGCGAGTATTTT. Translating gives CARSRTGGEYF.

CDR3 DNA: TGTGCCAGCAGTCTTCTTCAGGGCCGGAATTTCTTT. Its protein product is CASSLLQGRNFF. The V and J genes are TRBV28 and TRBJ1-1; maybe TRBD1 (5 bases). Germline V gives CDR1 MDHEN, CDR2 SYDVKM. The V and J ends lost 5 bases and 13 bases respectively, with 17 bases between them. This CDR3 has 12 residues.

In this sample, this clone turned up once. The rearrangement uses TRBV29-1 and TRBJ1-1; no definite D call. CDR3 length equals 12 residues. Trimming removed 0 bases from V and 4 bases from J, with 6 bases in between. Germline V CDR1 and CDR2: SQVTM, ANQGSEA. The CDR3 nucleotides are TGCAGCGTTGAAGATGGAGGCACTGAAGCTTTCTTT. Its protein is CSVEDGGTEAFF.

This chain joins TRBV28 and TRBJ2-7; 10 bases match TRBD2. The CDR3 loop spans 15 amino acids. The V gene end was trimmed by 2 bases and the J gene end by 2 bases; junction bases not matched to a gene: 3. Germline V CDR1 and CDR2: MDHEN, SYDVKM. The DNA of the CDR3 is TGTGCCAGCAGTTTAGAACTAGCGGGGACCTACGAGCAGTACTTC. Amino acid sequence: CASSLELAGTYEQYF.

The genes are TRBV7-3 and TRBJ2-3; perhaps TRBD2 as D (7 bases). The CDR3 contains 14 residues. The V end was cut by 6 bases, the J end by 2 bases, with 12 bases between. Germline V gives CDR1 SGHTA, CDR2 FQGTGA. The CDR3 nucleotides read TGTGCCAGCAGTCGGGGGGCTTACACAGATACGCAGTATTTT. Encoded protein: CASSRGAYTDTQYF.